Each of the 18 T cell receptor beta chains below was sequenced from the same sample in a study of naive and memory T cell subsets. No cognate antigen is known for these TCRs. The beta constant-region primer was an equimolar mix of two oligonucleotides covering TRBC1 and TRBC2. Nested alpha and beta constant-region primers with the SP2 primer drove four PCR rounds on ligated cDNA. TCRdb independently ran MiXCR on the UMI-ligation and nested PCR reads; one entry per CDR3 protein. The sample holds over 110,000 distinct CDR3 sequences, approximately 21% seen once. Study outcomes and limitations: Especially in CD8 cells, naive repertoires contained a few larger clonotypes, possibly CD45RA-re-expressing memory cells.

Input material: naive CD8+ T cells from blood. The receptor source for this set is a human donor in good health.

The gene calls are TRBV20-1 and TRBJ2-7, with unresolved D. CDR1 DFQATT and CDR2 SNEGSKA come from the germline V gene (reference sequence). The CDR3 length is 15 residues. V lost 6 bases and J lost 0, with 18 bases in between. CDR3 DNA sequence: TGCAGTGCCCCCTCCGGGCAGTGGAGCTCCTACGAGCAGTACTTC. Translating gives CSAPSGQWSSYEQYF.

CDR3 loop: CASSSGQWANEKLFF. Written as DNA, the CDR3 is TGTGCCAGCAGTTCCGGACAGTGGGCTAATGAAAAACTGTTTTTT. The V and J genes are TRBV12-3 or TRBV12-4 and TRBJ1-4, with D possibly being TRBD1 (6 bases). Trimming left V 4 bases short and J 3 bases short, with 12 bases between. The CDR3 has 15 amino acids.

This clonotype has a handful of counts. V and J are TRBV27 and TRBJ2-7; D may match TRBD1 or TRBD2 (5 bases each). V was cut by 4 bases and J by 0 bases, with 13 bases left in between. The CDR3 loop spans 15 amino acids. The V gene's germline CDR1 is MNHEY and CDR2 SMNVEV (reference sequence). CDR3 DNA: TGTGCCAGCAGTTGGACTGGGGGAAGCTCCTACGAGCAGTACTTC. Amino acids: CASSWTGGSSYEQYF.

This clonotype was detected only a few times. V and J are TRBV27 and TRBJ2-7; no reliable D call. This CDR3 is built from 14 residues. V was trimmed by 0 bases and J by 2 bases, leaving 8 bases between them. From germline, CDR1 is MNHEY and CDR2 SMNVEV (reference sequence). The CDR3 DNA reads as TGTGCCAGCAGTTTATCGCCCAGAGCCTACGAGCAGTACTTC. It encodes CASSLSPRAYEQYF.

V is TRBV27 and J is TRBJ2-7, with D possibly TRBD1 on 8 matching bases. V was shortened by 6 bases and J by 6 bases, with 15 bases between the two germline ends. Germline V gives CDR1 MNHEY, CDR2 SMNVEV (reference sequence). This CDR3 contains 13 residues. CDR3 protein: CASSPTGGGEQYF. DNA of the CDR3: TGTGCCAGCAGCCCAACAGGGGGGGGCGAGCAGTACTTC.

This clonotype has only a few counts. This chain joins TRBV16 and TRBJ2-5; D is unresolved. This CDR3 region has 14 residues. Germline loops: CDR1 KGHSY, CDR2 FQNENV. V was clipped by 0 bases and J by 0 bases, with 5 bases between them. CDR3 nucleotides: TGTGCCAGCAGCCAATCAGGGAACCAAGAGACCCAGTACTTC. It codes for CASSQSGNQETQYF.

The chain combines TRBV27 with TRBJ2-7; 10 positions agree with TRBD2. The CDR3 covers 15 residues. The germline CDR1 and CDR2 sequences are MNHEY and SMNVEV (reference sequence). J was trimmed by 3 bases and V by 5 bases; bases with no gene match: 7. CDR3 region: CASSLTGTSDYEQYF. The CDR3 DNA reads TGTGCCAGCAGTCTCACCGGGACTAGCGACTACGAGCAGTACTTC.

J is TRBJ2-2 and V is TRBV3-1; 9 bases fit TRBD2. With 1 base clipped from V and 0 bases from J, the junction kept 9 bases outside the gene matches. The CDR3 runs 19 residues. The germline CDR1 and CDR2 sequences are LGHDT and YNNKEL (reference sequence). Here the CDR3 reads CASSQVPGGRASNTGELFF. The DNA of the CDR3 is TGTGCCAGCAGCCAAGTCCCCGGCGGGAGGGCTTCGAACACCGGGGAGCTGTTTTTT.

The rearrangement joins TRBV28 to TRBJ2-3, with 11 nucleotides matching TRBD2. V trimming: 6 bases; J trimming: 7 bases; junction bases outside the gene matches: 9. Germline CDR1 and CDR2: MDHEN and SYDVKM. The length of the CDR3 is 15 residues. The CDR3 bases are TGTGCCAGCAGGATAATAGCGGGAGGGCGGAATACGCAGTATTTT. The encoded protein is CASRIIAGGRNTQYF. The full variable domain, rest sourced from reference TRBV28 and TRBJ2-3, is DVKVTQSSRYLVKRTGEKVFLECVQDMDHENMFWYRQDPGLGLRLIYFSYDVKMKEKGDIPEGYSVSREKKERFSLILESASTNQTSMYLCASRIIAGGRNTQYFGPGTRLTVL.

The table lists this clonotype with a few counts. The chain recombines TRBV28 with TRBJ2-2, with 7 bases lining up with TRBD1. The J segment lost 1 base and the V segment lost 3 bases, leaving 5 bases of the junction unmatched. CDR3 length: 16 amino acids. Germline V gene sequence: CDR1 MDHEN, CDR2 SYDVKM. The CDR3 DNA follows: TGTGCCAGCAGTTTCCCCGGGACAGTGAACACCGGGGAGCTGTTTTTT. It codes for CASSFPGTVNTGELFF.

The V call is TRBV7-2, the J call TRBJ2-7, with TRBD2 as a possible D gene (6 bases). The CDR3 is made up of 15 amino acids. Germline V lookup: CDR1 SGHTA, CDR2 FQGNSA. V was clipped by 5 bases and J by 2 bases, with 16 bases between them. The CDR3 DNA sequence: TGTGCCAGCAGCCCCTGGGGCGGGGAAGCCTACGAGCAGTACTTC. This gives the protein CASSPWGGEAYEQYF.

Only a few counts were recorded for this clonotype. V is TRBV21-1 and J is TRBJ1-6; TRBD1, the table's D call, was not compared with the DNA. TRBV21-1 is described as a pseudogene. The CDR3 extends over 16 amino acids. Here the CDR3 DNA reads TGTGCCAGCAGCAAAGCGGGGCCTGGGCGGGATTCACCCCTCCACTTT. Amino acids: CASSKAGPGRDSPLHF.

This rearrangement joins TRBV6-6 to TRBJ2-1; 10 nucleotides align to TRBD2. Germline CDR1 reads MNHNY; CDR2 reads SVGAGI (reference sequence). This CDR3 region has 16 residues. With V trimmed by 5 bases and J by 6 bases, 10 bases remained unmatched. CDR3 sequence (DNA): TGTGCCAGCAGTCAAACCTTAGCGGGAGGCGGCAATGAGCAGTTCTTC. Protein: CASSQTLAGGGNEQFF.

On this clonotype: One end of the junction does not line up with germline, which may come from a read error. The V gene is TRBV11-2, the J gene TRBJ2-3, with TRBD2 identical over 11 bases. Germline lookup yields CDR1 SGHAT and CDR2 FQNNGV. This CDR3 is built from 15 residues. The CDR3 region has the DNA TGTGTCAGCAGCTATAGCGGGAGGGCCATAGATACGCAGTATTTT. It is translated as CVSSYSGRAIDTQYF.

The CDR3 is CASSLSLTAVDYEQYF. CDR3 DNA: TGTGCCAGCAGTTTATCGTTGACGGCCGTTGACTACGAGCAGTACTTC. The V call is TRBV28, the J call TRBJ2-7; unclear D gene. The CDR3 runs 16 residues. CDR1 MDHEN and CDR2 SYDVKM come from the germline V gene. The V and J ends lost 1 base and 3 bases respectively, with 16 bases between them.

V is TRBV9 and J is TRBJ2-3; D ambiguous. CDR1 and CDR2 from the germline V gene are SGDLS and YYNGEE. This CDR3 is 14 amino acids long. Trimming stripped 0 bases from V and 2 bases from J, with 7 bases between. CDR3: CASSVVPNTDTQYF. The CDR3 DNA reads TGTGCCAGCAGCGTAGTTCCCAACACAGATACGCAGTATTTT.

The chain links TRBV10-3 to TRBJ2-1; either TRBD1 or TRBD2 may supply D (6 bases each). Germline CDR1 is ENHRY and CDR2 is SYGVKD. Trimming pared 0 bases from V and 9 bases from J, leaving 18 bases between. This CDR3 contains 16 residues. CDR3 sequence (DNA): TGTGCCATCAGTGAGTCGGCGGGGTCGTTAGGGGGTGAGCAGTTCTTC. This translates into CAISESAGSLGGEQFF.

This clonotype was recorded a few times. V and J are TRBV6-5 and TRBJ2-3; TRBD1 might be the D (6 bases). Trimming removed 5 bases from V and 6 bases from J, with 27 bases in between. CDR1 and CDR2 from the germline V gene are MNHEY and SVGAGI. The CDR3 length is 18 residues. The DNA of the CDR3 is TGTGCCAGCAGTCCGCGTGGTTGGGGGCCACAATTTAAGGATACGCAGTATTTT. Encoded protein: CASSPRGWGPQFKDTQYF.